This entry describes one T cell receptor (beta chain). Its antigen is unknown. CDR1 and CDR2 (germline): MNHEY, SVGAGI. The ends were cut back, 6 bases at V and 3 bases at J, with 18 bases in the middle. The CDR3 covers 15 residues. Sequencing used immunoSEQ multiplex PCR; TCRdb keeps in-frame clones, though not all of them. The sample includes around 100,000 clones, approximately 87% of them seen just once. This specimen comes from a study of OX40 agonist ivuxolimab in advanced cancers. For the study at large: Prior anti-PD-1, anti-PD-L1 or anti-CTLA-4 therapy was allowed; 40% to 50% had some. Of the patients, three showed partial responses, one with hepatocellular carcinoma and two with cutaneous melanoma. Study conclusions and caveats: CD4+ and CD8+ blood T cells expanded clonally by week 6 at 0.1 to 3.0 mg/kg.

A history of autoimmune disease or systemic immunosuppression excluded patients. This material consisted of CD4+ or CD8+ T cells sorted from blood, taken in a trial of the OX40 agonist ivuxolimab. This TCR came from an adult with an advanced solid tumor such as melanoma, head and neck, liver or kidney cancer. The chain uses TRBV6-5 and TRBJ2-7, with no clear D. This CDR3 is CASSHLTTLRYEQYF. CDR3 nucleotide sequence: TGTGCCAGCAGCCACCTAACGACACTCCGCTACGAGCAGTACTTC.